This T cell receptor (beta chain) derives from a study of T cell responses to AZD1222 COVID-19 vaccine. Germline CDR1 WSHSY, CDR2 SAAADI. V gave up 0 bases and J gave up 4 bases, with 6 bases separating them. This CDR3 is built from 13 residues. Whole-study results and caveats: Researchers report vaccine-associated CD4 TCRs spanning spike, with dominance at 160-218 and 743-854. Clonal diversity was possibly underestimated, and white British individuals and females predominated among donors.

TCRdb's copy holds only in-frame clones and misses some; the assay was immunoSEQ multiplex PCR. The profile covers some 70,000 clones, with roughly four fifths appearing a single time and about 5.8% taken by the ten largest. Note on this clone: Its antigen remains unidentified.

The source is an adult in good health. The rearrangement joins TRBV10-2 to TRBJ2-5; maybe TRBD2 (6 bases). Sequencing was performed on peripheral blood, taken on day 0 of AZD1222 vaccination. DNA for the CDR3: TGCGCCAGCAGTGAGTCGGGGGGAGAGACCCAGTACTTC. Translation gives CASSESGGETQYF.